This T cell receptor (beta chain) appears in the sequencing data of a study of blood T cell repertoires in COVID-19. Overall study: Italy, Spain and the United States were the sources of the convalescent and acute COVID-19 samples. PBMCs, B-cell-depleted T cells, or T cells provided the cDNA or gDNA that made up the material.

In the authors' workflow: Quantification of nucleated cells was approximated via reference gene primer amplification. TCRdb's copy holds only in-frame clones and misses some; the assay was immunoSEQ multiplex PCR. V and J calls and clone size are copied from that table; D and trimming were computed from the DNA. The sample yields about 180,000 clones, about 86% seen once. Patients of the Seattle cohort, enrolled during active infection, were followed longitudinally. This CDR3 has 13 residues. Germline lookup yields CDR1 SQVTM and CDR2 ANQGSEA. With 6 bases removed from V and 1 base from J, the gap between germline ends came to 12 bases.

The chain combines TRBV29-1 with TRBJ1-1; a possible D gene is TRBD1 (6 bases). The TCR comes from a woman aged 70-85 years with COVID-19, enrolled during active disease. Sequenced input: peripheral blood. The CDR3 DNA reads as TGCAGCGTGCACACAGGGACGAACACTGAAGCTTTCTTT. Translated: CSVHTGTNTEAFF.